The 3 T cell receptor beta chains in this list originate from one sample, sequenced in a study of identical twins. Each CDR3 protein is one row after TCRdb ran MiXCR on the 5' RACE reads. The sample has about 550,000 distinct CDR3 sequences; more than 20% are singletons. This same sample was also taken into another study, of yellow fever vaccine responses in identical twins.

The sample taken for sequencing was CD4+ T cells sorted from blood. The receptors were gathered from a woman between 18 and 29 years old in good health.

This clonotype was detected a few times. The rearrangement uses TRBV15 and TRBJ1-6, with unresolved D. V was cut by 7 bases and J by 8 bases, with 12 bases left in between. The length of the CDR3 is 13 residues. CDR1 is LNHNV and CDR2 is YYDKDF in the germline V gene (reference sequence). CDR3 DNA: TGTGCCACCACCGCCCTGAGGGATTCACCCCTCCACTTT. Translating gives CATTALRDSPLHF.

The J gene is TRBJ1-2, the V gene TRBV20-1; D gene ambiguous. Trimming left V 4 bases short and J 4 bases short, with 16 bases between. Germline V gives CDR1 DFQATT, CDR2 SNEGSKA (reference sequence). The CDR3 runs to 14 residues. CDR3 coding DNA: TGCAGTGCTAACGGTAGAAATCTTTCCTATGGCTACACCTTC. Its protein product is CSANGRNLSYGYTF.

The table lists this clonotype with a few counts. This chain connects TRBV11-2 to TRBJ1-2; D not resolved. V was trimmed by 5 bases and J by 4 bases, leaving 8 bases between them. Germline loops: CDR1 SGHAT, CDR2 FQNNGV. This CDR3 has 12 residues. CDR3: CASSPLLYGYTF. The CDR3 region has the DNA TGTGCCAGCAGCCCCCTACTCTATGGCTACACCTTC.